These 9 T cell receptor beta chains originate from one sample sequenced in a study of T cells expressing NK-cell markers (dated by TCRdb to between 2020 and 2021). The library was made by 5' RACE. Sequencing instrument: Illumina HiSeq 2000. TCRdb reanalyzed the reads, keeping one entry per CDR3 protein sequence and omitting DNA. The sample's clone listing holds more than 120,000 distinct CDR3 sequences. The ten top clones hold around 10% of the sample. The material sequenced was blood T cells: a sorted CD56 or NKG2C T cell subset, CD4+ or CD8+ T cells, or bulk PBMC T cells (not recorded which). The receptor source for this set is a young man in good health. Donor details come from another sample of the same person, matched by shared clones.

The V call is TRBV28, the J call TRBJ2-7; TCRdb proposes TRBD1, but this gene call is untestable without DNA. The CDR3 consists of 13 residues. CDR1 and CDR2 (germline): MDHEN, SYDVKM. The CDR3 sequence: CASTGTDFYEQYF.

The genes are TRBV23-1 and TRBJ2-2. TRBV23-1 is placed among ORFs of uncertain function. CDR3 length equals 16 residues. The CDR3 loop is CASRPLDGSPTGELFF.

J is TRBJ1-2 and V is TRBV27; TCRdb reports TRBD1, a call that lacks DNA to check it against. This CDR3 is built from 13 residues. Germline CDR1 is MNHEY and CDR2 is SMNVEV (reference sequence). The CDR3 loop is CASSFGQTYGYTF.

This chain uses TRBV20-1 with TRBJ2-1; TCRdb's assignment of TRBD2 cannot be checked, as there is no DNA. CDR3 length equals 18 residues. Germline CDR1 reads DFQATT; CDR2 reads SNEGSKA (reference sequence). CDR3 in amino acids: CSARTGTSSEGSYNEQFF.

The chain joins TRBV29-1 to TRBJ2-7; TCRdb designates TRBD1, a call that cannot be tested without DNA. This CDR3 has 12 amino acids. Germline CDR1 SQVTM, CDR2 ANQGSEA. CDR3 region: CSVGQGIYEQYF.

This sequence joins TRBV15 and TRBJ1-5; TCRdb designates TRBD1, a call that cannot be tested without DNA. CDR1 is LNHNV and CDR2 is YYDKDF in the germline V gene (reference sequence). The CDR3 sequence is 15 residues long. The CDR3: CATSEYREIYQPQHF.

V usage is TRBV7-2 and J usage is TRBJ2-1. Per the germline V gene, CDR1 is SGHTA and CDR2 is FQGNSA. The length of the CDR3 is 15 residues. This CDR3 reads CASSRGRSYNNEQFF.

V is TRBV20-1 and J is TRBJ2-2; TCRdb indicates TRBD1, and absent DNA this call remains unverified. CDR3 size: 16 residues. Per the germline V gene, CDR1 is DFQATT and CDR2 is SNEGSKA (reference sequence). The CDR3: CSARGTGEANTGELFF.

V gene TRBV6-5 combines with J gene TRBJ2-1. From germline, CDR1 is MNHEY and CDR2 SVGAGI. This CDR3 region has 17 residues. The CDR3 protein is CASSYFPMGEGLNEQFF.